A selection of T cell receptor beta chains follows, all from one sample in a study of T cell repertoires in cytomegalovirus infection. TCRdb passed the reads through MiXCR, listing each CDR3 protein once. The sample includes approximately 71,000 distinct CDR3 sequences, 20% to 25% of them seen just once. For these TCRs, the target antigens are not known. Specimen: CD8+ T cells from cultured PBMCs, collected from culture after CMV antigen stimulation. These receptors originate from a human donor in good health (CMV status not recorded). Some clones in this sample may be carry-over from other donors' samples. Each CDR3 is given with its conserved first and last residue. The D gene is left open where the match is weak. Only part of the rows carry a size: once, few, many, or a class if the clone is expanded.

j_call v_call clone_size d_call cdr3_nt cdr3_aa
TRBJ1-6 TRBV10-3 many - TGTGCCATCACCGAACGGGACAAAGGGGAGGATTCACCCCTCCACTTT CAITERDKGEDSPLHF
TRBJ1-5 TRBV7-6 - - TGTGCCAGCAGCTTAGATTATGGTGATCAGCCCCAGCATTTT CASSLDYGDQPQHF
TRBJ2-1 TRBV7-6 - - TGTGCCAGCAGCTTAGGACAGATTCCTTACAATGAGCAGTTCTTC CASSLGQIPYNEQFF
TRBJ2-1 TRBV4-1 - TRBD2 TGCGCCAGCAGCCCTCTAGCGGGGGAGTACAATGAGCAGTTCTTC CASSPLAGEYNEQFF
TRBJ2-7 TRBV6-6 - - TGTGCCAGCAGCCTCGGCCCCTGGACAGACTCCTACGAGCAGTACTTC CASSLGPWTDSYEQYF
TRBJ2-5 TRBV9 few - TGTGCCAGCAGCGGAGGGAGAACGGGTGGTGAGACCCAGTACTTC CASSGGRTGGETQYF
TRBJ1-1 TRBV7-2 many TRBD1 TGTGCCAGCAGCTCGACAGGGGGCGGGCATACTGAAGCTTTCTTT CASSSTGGGHTEAFF
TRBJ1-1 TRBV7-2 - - TGTGCCAGCAGCTTTGTCGCTTTGAACACTGAAGCTTTCTTT CASSFVALNTEAFF
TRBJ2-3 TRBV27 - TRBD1 TGTGCCAGCAGTTTCCCGGGACAGGGGGCTAAGGGTACGCAGTATTTT CASSFPGQGAKGTQYF
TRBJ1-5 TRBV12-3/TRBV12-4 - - TGTGCCAGCAGTTTACGGGACCCCGGGGGGCCCCAGCATTTT CASSLRDPGGPQHF
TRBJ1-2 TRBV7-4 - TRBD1 TGTGCCAGCAGCCCGGGGTCGGGACAGGCAAACTATGGCTACACCTTC CASSPGSGQANYGYTF
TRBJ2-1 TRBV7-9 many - TGTGCCAGCAGCCCCAGCGGAGCCGGAAATGAGCAGTTCTTC CASSPSGAGNEQFF
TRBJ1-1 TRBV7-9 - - TGTGCCAGCAGCTCTACTTGGGAAAACACTGAAGCTTTCTTT CASSSTWENTEAFF
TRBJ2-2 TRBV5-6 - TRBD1 TGTGCCAGCAGCCGGGACAGGGGGACGACCGGGGAGCTGTTTTTT CASSRDRGTTGELFF
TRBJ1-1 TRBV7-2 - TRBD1 TGTGCCAGCAGCTTAGATAGGGACAGGGGTATGAACACTGAAGCTTTCTTT CASSLDRDRGMNTEAFF
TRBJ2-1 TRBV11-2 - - TGTGCCAGCAGCTCAAAACCGGGGGCGCGAAAGGGCAATGAGCAGTTCTTC CASSSKPGARKGNEQFF
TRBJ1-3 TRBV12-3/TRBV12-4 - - TGTGCCAGCAGAACGGATAGCGCTGGAAACACCATATATTTT CASRTDSAGNTIYF
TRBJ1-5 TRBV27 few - TGTGCCAGCAGCTCTACTCCAGGGAGGAATCAGCCCCAGCATTTT CASSSTPGRNQPQHF
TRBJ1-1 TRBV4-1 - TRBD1 TGCGCCAGCACCGGACAGGGGATGAACACTGAAGCTTTCTTT CASTGQGMNTEAFF